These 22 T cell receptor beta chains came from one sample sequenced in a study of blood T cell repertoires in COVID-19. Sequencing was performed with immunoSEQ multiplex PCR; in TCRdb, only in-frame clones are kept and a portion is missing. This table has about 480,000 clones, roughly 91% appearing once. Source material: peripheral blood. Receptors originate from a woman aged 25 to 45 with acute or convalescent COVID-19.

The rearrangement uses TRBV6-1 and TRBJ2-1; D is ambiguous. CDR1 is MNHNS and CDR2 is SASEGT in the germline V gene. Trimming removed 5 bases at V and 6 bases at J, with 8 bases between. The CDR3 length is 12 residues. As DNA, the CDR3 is TGTGCCAGCAGTTTGGGCCCCAATGAGCAGTTCTTC. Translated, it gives CASSLGPNEQFF.

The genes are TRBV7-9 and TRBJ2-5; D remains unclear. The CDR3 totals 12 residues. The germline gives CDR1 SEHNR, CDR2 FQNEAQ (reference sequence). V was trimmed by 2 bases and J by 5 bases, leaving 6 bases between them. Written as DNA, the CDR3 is TGTGCCAGCAGCTTATTCATGGAGACCCAGTACTTC. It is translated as CASSLFMETQYF. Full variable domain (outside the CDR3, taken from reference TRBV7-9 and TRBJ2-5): DTGVSQNPRHKITKRGQNVTFRCDPISEHNRLYWYRQTLGQGPEFLTYFQNEAQLEKSRLLSDRFSAERPKGSFSTLEIQRTEQGDSAMYLCASSLFMETQYFGPGTRLLVL.

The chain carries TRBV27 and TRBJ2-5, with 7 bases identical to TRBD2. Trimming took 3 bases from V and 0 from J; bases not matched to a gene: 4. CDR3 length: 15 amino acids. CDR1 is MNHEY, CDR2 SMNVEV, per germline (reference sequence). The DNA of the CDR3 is TGTGCCAGCAGTTTGGAAGGACTAGACCAAGAGACCCAGTACTTC. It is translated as CASSLEGLDQETQYF.

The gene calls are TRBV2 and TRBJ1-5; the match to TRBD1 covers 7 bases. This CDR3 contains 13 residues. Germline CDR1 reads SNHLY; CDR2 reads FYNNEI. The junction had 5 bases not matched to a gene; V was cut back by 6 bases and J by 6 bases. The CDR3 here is CASRRQGTQPQHF. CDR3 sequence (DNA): TGTGCCAGCAGGCGACAGGGTACTCAGCCCCAGCATTTT.

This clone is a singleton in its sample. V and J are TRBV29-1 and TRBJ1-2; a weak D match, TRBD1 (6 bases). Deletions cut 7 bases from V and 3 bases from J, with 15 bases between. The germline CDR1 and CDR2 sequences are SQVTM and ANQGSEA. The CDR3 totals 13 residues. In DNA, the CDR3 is TGCAGCGCGCAGGGGATTGGGGACTATGGCTACACCTTC. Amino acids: CSAQGIGDYGYTF. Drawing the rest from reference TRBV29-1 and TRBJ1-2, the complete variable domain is SAVISQKPSRDICQRGTSLTIQCQVDSQVTMMFWYRQQPGQSLTLIATANQGSEATYESGFVIDKFPISRPNLTFSTLTVSNMSPEDSSIYLCSAQGIGDYGYTFGSGTRLTVV.

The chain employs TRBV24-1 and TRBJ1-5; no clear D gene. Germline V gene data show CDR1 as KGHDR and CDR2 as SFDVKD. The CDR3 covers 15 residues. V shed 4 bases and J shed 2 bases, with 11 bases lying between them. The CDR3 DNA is TGTGCCACCAGTGACCCCAGTCTCGGCAATCAGCCCCAGCATTTT. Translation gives CATSDPSLGNQPQHF.

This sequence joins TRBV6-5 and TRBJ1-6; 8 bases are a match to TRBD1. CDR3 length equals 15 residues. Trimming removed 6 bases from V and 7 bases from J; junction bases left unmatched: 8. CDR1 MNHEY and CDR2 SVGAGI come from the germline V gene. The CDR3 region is CASSSRDRLNSPLHF. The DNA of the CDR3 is TGTGCCAGCAGCTCCCGGGACAGGCTGAATTCACCCCTCCACTTT.

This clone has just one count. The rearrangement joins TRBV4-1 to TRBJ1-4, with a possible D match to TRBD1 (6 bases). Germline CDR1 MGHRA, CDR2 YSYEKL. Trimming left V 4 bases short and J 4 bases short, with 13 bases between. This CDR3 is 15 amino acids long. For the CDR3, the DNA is TGCGCCAGCAGCCCGCGAGGGGGGGGTAATGAAAAACTGTTTTTT. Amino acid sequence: CASSPRGGGNEKLFF.

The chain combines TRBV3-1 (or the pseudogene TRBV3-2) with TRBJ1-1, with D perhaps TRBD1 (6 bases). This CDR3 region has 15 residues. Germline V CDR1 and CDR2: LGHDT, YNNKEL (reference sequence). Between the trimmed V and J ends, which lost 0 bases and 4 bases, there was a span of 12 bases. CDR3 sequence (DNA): TGTGCCAGCAGCCAAGACAGGGGCACCAGCACTGAAGCTTTCTTT. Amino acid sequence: CASSQDRGTSTEAFF.

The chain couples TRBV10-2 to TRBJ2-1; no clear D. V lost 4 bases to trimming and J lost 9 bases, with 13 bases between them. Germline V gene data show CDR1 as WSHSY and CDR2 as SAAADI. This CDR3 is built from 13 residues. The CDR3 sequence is CASSVGRSVEQFF. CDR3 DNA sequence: TGCGCCAGCAGTGTGGGCAGATCGGTTGAGCAGTTCTTC.

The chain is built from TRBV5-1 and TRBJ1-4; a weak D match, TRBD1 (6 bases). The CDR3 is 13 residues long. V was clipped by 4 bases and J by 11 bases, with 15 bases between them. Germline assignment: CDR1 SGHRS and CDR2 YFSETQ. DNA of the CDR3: TGCGCCAGCAGCGGGACACAGGGTAATAAACTGTTTTTT. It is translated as CASSGTQGNKLFF.

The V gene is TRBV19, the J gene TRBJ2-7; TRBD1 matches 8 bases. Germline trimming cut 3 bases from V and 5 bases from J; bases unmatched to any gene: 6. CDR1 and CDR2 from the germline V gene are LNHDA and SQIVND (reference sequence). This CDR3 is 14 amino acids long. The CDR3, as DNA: TGTGCCAGTAGTATGCCGGACAGGGATCACGAGCAGTACTTC. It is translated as CASSMPDRDHEQYF.

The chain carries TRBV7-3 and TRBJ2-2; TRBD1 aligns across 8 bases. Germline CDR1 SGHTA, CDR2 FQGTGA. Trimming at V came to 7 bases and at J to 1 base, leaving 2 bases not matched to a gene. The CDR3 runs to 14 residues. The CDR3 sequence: CASTTGGNTGELFF. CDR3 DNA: TGTGCCAGCACCACAGGGGGGAACACCGGGGAGCTGTTTTTT.

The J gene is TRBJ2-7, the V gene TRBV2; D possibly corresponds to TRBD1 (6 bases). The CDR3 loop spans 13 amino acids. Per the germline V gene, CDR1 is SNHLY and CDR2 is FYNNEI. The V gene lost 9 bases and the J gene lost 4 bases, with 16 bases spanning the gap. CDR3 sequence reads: CASKSDRIYEQYF. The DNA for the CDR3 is TGTGCCAGTAAATCGGACAGAATATACGAGCAGTACTTC.

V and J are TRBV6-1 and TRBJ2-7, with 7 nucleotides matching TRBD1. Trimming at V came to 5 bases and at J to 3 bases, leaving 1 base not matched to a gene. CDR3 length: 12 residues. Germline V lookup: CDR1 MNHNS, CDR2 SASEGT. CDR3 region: CASSRDSYEQYF. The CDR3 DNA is TGTGCCAGCAGTCGGGACAGCTACGAGCAGTACTTC.

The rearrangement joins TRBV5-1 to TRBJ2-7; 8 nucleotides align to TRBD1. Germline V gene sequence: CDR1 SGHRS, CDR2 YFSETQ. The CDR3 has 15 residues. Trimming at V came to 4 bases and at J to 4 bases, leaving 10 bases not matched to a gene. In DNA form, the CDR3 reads TGCGCCAGCAGCGTGGGGACAGGCGGCCTTTACGAGCAGTACTTC. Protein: CASSVGTGGLYEQYF.

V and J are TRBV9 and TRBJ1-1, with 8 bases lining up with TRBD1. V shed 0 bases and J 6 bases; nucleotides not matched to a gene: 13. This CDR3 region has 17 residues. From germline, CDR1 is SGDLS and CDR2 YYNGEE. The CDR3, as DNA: TGTGCCAGCAGCGTAGGGACAGGGAAAGTAATAAACGCTGAAGCTTTCTTT. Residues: CASSVGTGKVINAEAFF.

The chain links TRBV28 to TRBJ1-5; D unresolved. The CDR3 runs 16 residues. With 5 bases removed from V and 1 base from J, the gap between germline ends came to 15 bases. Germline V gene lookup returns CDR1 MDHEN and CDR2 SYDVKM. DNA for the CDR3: TGTGCCAGCAGTCCCCTGATCGGGTCGAGCAATCAGCCCCAGCATTTT. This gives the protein CASSPLIGSSNQPQHF.

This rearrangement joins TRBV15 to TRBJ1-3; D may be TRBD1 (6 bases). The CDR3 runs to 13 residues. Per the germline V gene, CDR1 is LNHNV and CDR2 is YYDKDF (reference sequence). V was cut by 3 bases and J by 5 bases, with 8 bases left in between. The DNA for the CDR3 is TGTGCCACCAGCAGTGGGGACAGAAACACCATATATTTT. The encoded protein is CATSSGDRNTIYF.

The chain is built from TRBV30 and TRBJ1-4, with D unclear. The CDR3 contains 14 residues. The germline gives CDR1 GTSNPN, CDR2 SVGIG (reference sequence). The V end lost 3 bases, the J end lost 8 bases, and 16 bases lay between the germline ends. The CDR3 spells CAWSPRAGREKLFF. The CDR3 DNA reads TGTGCCTGGAGCCCCCGCGCGGGCCGGGAAAAACTGTTTTTT.

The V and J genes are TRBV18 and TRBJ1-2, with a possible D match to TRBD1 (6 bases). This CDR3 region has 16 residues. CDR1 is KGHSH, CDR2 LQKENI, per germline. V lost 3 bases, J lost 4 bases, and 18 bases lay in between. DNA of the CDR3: TGTGCCAGCTCACCTTTTAATTTGGGGGCGAGCTATGGCTACACCTTC. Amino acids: CASSPFNLGASYGYTF.

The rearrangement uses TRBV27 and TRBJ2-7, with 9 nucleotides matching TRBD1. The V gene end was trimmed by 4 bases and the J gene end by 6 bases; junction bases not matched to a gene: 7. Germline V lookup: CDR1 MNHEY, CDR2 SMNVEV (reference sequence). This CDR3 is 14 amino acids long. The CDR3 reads CASSYGTGRSEQYF. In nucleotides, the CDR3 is TGTGCCAGCAGTTACGGGACAGGGAGAAGCGAGCAGTACTTC.